These 24 T cell receptor beta chains share one sample of origin, sequenced in a study of CD8 T cells in ankylosing spondylitis. Study conclusions and caveats: A TCR beta motif of under 10 highly homologous variants appeared characteristic of ankylosing spondylitis blood.

Their antigens remain unidentified. From the 5' RACE reads, TCRdb called clonotypes with MiXCR, one entry per CDR3 protein. Of about 460,000 distinct CDR3 sequences in the sample, approximately 5.3% were seen once. The sample taken for sequencing was blood, either unsorted or a sorted T cell fraction (not recorded which). Receptors originate from a male donor with ankylosing spondylitis.

The chain joins TRBV18 to TRBJ1-4; D gene unclear. Germline V gives CDR1 KGHSH, CDR2 LQKENI. This CDR3 comprises 14 residues. The ends were cut back, 2 bases at V and 0 bases at J, with 4 bases in the middle. As DNA, the CDR3 is TGTGCCAGCTCACCAAGTACAACTAATGAAAAACTGTTTTTT. Translated: CASSPSTTNEKLFF.

There are many counts of this clonotype. This sequence joins TRBV5-1 and TRBJ2-1; 9 bases are shared with TRBD1. The CDR3 is 15 residues long. Germline V gene lookup returns CDR1 SGHRS and CDR2 YFSETQ. This chain's CDR3 is CASLAGTGFRNEQFF. In DNA, the CDR3 is TGCGCTAGCTTGGCCGGGACAGGGTTTCGCAATGAGCAGTTCTTC. The whole variable domain, filled in from reference TRBV5-1 and TRBJ2-1, reads KAGVTQTPRYLIKTRGQQVTLSCSPISGHRSVSWYQQTPGQGLQFLFEYFSETQRNKGNFPGRFSGRQFSNSRSEMNVSTLELGDSALYLCASLAGTGFRNEQFFGPGTRLTVL.

This clonotype has at least ten counts. V is TRBV29-1 and J is TRBJ2-1, with a possible D match to TRBD2 (6 bases). The V gene lost 0 bases and the J gene lost 9 bases, with 12 bases spanning the gap. The CDR3 extends over 13 amino acids. Per germline, CDR1 SQVTM and CDR2 ANQGSEA. The CDR3 nucleotides read TGCAGCGTTGAAGAGGCGGGATCCCGTGAGCAGTTCTTC. Its translation: CSVEEAGSREQFF.

This clonotype was found many times. This chain joins TRBV7-2 and TRBJ2-4; unclear D gene. Germline V gene data show CDR1 as SGHTA and CDR2 as FQGNSA. This CDR3 has 13 amino acids. With 5 bases removed from V and 8 bases from J, the gap between germline ends came to 13 bases. The CDR3 here is CASSRDRGDIQYF. CDR3 in DNA: TGTGCCAGCAGCCGTGACCGCGGAGACATTCAGTACTTC.

The genes are TRBV5-1 and TRBJ1-6, with D unclear. With 0 bases removed from V and 5 bases from J, the gap between germline ends came to 9 bases. The V gene's germline CDR1 is SGHRS and CDR2 YFSETQ. This CDR3 comprises 15 residues. The CDR3 DNA follows: TGCGCCAGCAGCTTGGGAGCGGCGAATAATTCACCCCTCCACTTT. This gives the protein CASSLGAANNSPLHF.

This clonotype was detected ten times or more. This rearrangement joins TRBV27 to TRBJ2-7; D not certain. CDR3 length equals 14 residues. V gave up 4 bases and J gave up 0 bases, with 10 bases separating them. The germline CDR1 and CDR2 sequences are MNHEY and SMNVEV (reference sequence). CDR3 residues: CASSSFVLSYEQYF. In DNA, the CDR3 is TGTGCCAGCAGTTCTTTTGTACTCTCCTACGAGCAGTACTTC.

This clonotype was counted ten times or more. The rearrangement links TRBV29-1 to TRBJ2-4, with TRBD1 as a possible D gene (6 bases). The CDR3 is 13 residues long. Between the trimmed V and J ends, which lost 5 bases and 3 bases, there was a span of 11 bases. CDR1 is SQVTM, CDR2 ANQGSEA, per germline. CDR3 DNA sequence: TGCAGCGTTTGGACAGCCAACAAAAACATTCAGTACTTC. Translation: CSVWTANKNIQYF.

This clonotype was detected ten times or more. This chain joins TRBV7-6 and TRBJ2-1; tentative D call: TRBD1 (6 bases). Germline V gene data show CDR1 as SGHVS and CDR2 as FNYEAQ. CDR3 length: 14 residues. Trimming took off 5 bases at V and 4 bases at J, with 12 bases between the two ends. DNA for the CDR3: TGTGCCAGCAGCCATATACAGGGTTACAATGAGCAGTTCTTC. This gives the protein CASSHIQGYNEQFF.

V usage is TRBV5-5 and J usage is TRBJ1-2; D unclear. Trimming removed 0 bases at V and 4 bases at J, with 7 bases between. The CDR3 has 13 amino acids. Germline loops: CDR1 SGHKS, CDR2 YYEKEE (reference sequence). For the CDR3, the DNA is TGTGCCAGCAGCTTGGATGAATTCTATGGCTACACCTTC. This translates into CASSLDEFYGYTF.

This clonotype has a count of ten or more. The CDR3 loop is CASSPTRVGYEQYF. CDR3 coding DNA: TGTGCCAGCAGTCCCACTCGTGTGGGTTACGAGCAGTACTTC. The chain links TRBV6-1 to TRBJ2-7; D gene uncertain. The CDR3 runs 14 residues. V was trimmed by 5 bases and J by 4 bases, leaving 15 bases between them. Germline CDR1 and CDR2: MNHNS and SASEGT.

The sample holds many counts of this clonotype. This chain links TRBV5-1 with TRBJ2-1, with TRBD2 as a possible D gene (7 bases). The CDR3 is 14 residues long. Germline lookup yields CDR1 SGHRS and CDR2 YFSETQ. Trimming removed 3 bases from V and 4 bases from J, with 11 bases in between. The CDR3 spells CASSWEGVYNEQFF. DNA of the CDR3: TGCGCCAGCAGCTGGGAGGGGGTATACAATGAGCAGTTCTTC.

This clonotype appeared many times. The V gene is TRBV7-2, the J gene TRBJ2-5; D remains unclear. CDR3 size: 9 residues. Trimming removed 8 bases at V and 6 bases at J, with 4 bases between. Germline CDR1 reads SGHTA; CDR2 reads FQGNSA. The CDR3 DNA is TGTGCCAGCCTCAAGACCCAGTACTTC. Translating it yields CASLKTQYF.

This clonotype occurred many times. J is TRBJ1-2 and V is TRBV24-1; 7 nucleotides match TRBD1. V lost 4 bases to trimming and J lost 10 bases; unmatched junction nucleotides: 5. CDR3 length: 12 residues. Germline CDR1 reads KGHDR; CDR2 reads SFDVKD. The CDR3 here is CATSETDRVYTF. The DNA of the CDR3 is TGTGCCACCAGTGAGACTGACAGGGTCTACACCTTC.

This clonotype came up a few times. This chain connects TRBV28 to TRBJ2-2; 7 nucleotides line up with TRBD1. CDR1 and CDR2 (germline): MDHEN, SYDVKM. The CDR3 loop spans 15 amino acids. V shed 6 bases and J 5 bases; nucleotides not matched to a gene: 9. CDR3 in DNA: TGTGCCAGCAGATTTCGACAGGGAGAAACCGGGGAGCTGTTTTTT. Its translation is CASRFRQGETGELFF.

This clonotype was found many times. V gene TRBV6-5 combines with J gene TRBJ2-1; unclear D gene. CDR3 length: 14 residues. Germline lookup yields CDR1 MNHEY and CDR2 SVGAGI. V was pared by 2 bases and J by 8 bases, with 13 bases between. As DNA, the CDR3 is TGTGCCAGCAGTTACATGGGGATCGACTATGAGCAGTTCTTC. Amino acid sequence: CASSYMGIDYEQFF.

This clonotype was observed many times. The genes are TRBV10-3 and TRBJ1-1, with 7 bases identical to TRBD1. Germline assignment: CDR1 ENHRY and CDR2 SYGVKD. CDR3 length equals 15 residues. The ends lost 4 bases at V and 3 bases at J; junction bases unmatched: 8. CDR3 bases: TGTGCCATCAGTGGGAGGGGACAGAGTTACACTGAAGCTTTCTTT. Translation gives CAISGRGQSYTEAFF.

This clonotype appeared many times. The chain carries TRBV7-6 and TRBJ1-1, with TRBD1 as a possible D gene (6 bases). From germline, CDR1 is SGHVS and CDR2 FNYEAQ. This CDR3 comprises 16 residues. Trimming stripped 2 bases from V and 0 bases from J, with 13 bases between. Written as DNA, the CDR3 is TGTGCCAGCAGCTTAACCGACAGGAGCATGAACACTGAAGCTTTCTTT. Amino acids: CASSLTDRSMNTEAFF.

The chain joins TRBV4-3 to TRBJ2-7; 11 bases are shared with TRBD2. From germline, CDR1 is LGHNA and CDR2 YSLEER. CDR3 length: 20 amino acids. With V trimmed by 0 bases and J by 0 bases, 13 bases remained unmatched. As DNA, the CDR3 is TGCGCCAGCAGCCAAGATCTACGGGGGCCGACTAGCGGGAACTCCTACGAGCAGTACTTC. The encoded protein is CASSQDLRGPTSGNSYEQYF.

In its sample, this clonotype was seen many times. The chain carries TRBV28 and TRBJ2-6; TRBD2 might be the D (5 bases). CDR1 and CDR2 from the germline V gene are MDHEN and SYDVKM. Trimming cost V 10 bases and J 0 bases, with 16 bases left between them. This CDR3 contains 16 residues. CDR3: CATLRGWASGANVLTF. The CDR3 region has the DNA TGTGCCACCCTCCGCGGGTGGGCCTCTGGGGCCAACGTCCTGACTTTC.

This clonotype was seen many times. At one end the junction does not follow the germline gene, possibly because of a read error. The chain has TRBV4-1 and TRBJ1-1, with D hard to call. Germline CDR1 MGHRA, CDR2 YSYEKL. The CDR3 has 16 residues. The CDR3 sequence is CASRQVGSSWNTEAFF. As DNA, the CDR3 is TGCGCCAGCCGCCAGGTGGGATCCAGCTGGAACACTGAAGCTTTCTTT.

There are many counts of this clonotype. The V and J genes are TRBV7-2 and TRBJ2-3; D ambiguous. V gave up 0 bases and J gave up 4 bases, with 17 bases separating them. Germline loops: CDR1 SGHTA, CDR2 FQGNSA. CDR3 length equals 17 residues. The CDR3 is CASSLADSQLGADTQYF. In nucleotides, the CDR3 is TGTGCCAGCAGCTTAGCGGATAGCCAGTTAGGCGCAGATACGCAGTATTTT.

There are many counts of this clonotype. The chain couples TRBV9 to TRBJ1-2; maybe TRBD1 (6 bases). Deletions cut 0 bases from V and 6 bases from J, with 12 bases between. The germline gives CDR1 SGDLS, CDR2 YYNGEE. This CDR3 spans 14 amino acids. CDR3 in amino acids: CASSVVGPGDGYTF. The CDR3 coding sequence is TGTGCCAGCAGCGTAGTGGGCCCAGGGGATGGCTACACCTTC. The full variable domain, with the rest looked up from reference TRBV9 and TRBJ1-2, is DSGVTQTPKHLITATGQRVTLRCSPRSGDLSVYWYQQSLDQGLQFLIQYYNGEERAKGNILERFSAQQFPDLHSELNLSSLELGDSALYFCASSVVGPGDGYTFGSGTRLTVV.

The chain uses TRBV27 and TRBJ2-1; 13 positions agree with TRBD2. The junction had 14 bases not matched to a gene; V was cut back by 1 base and J by 2 bases. Looked up from germline, CDR1 is MNHEY and CDR2 is SMNVEV (reference sequence). This CDR3 region has 21 residues. The DNA of the CDR3 is TGTGCCAGCAGTTTATATCCCCCCCGGACTAGCGGGAGTTTCGCCTACAATGAGCAGTTCTTC. It codes for CASSLYPPRTSGSFAYNEQFF.

This clonotype was observed a few times. V is TRBV18 and J is TRBJ2-5; D is perhaps TRBD1 (6 bases). Trimming took 3 bases from V and 5 from J, leaving 13 bases between them. The CDR3 consists of 14 residues. Germline CDR1 KGHSH, CDR2 LQKENI. The CDR3 sequence: CASSPQGMRETQYF. CDR3 coding DNA: TGTGCCAGCTCACCGCAGGGGATGAGGGAGACCCAGTACTTC.